The T cell receptor beta chain under discussion was sequenced for a study of response to subunit inactivated influenza vaccine. The CDR3 length is 15 residues. Looked up from germline, CDR1 is SNHLY and CDR2 is FYNNEI. V was pared by 6 bases and J by 6 bases, with 8 bases of the junction left unmatched. TCRdb re-analysed the RT-PCR reads in MiXCR, keeping a single row per CDR3 protein. The data contain hundreds of thousands of distinct CDR3 sequences, 25% of them singletons. The material was CD4+ T cells sorted from PBMCs, obtained more than 4 days after vaccination. The chain carries TRBV2 and TRBJ1-6, with 7 bases that match TRBD1. The origin of this receptor is a man in his forties or fifties who received an inactivated influenza vaccine. The CDR3 DNA sequence: TGTGCCAGCAGGCCTGGGACAGTGACTAATTCACCCCTCCACTTT. Protein product: CASRPGTVTNSPLHF.